This T cell receptor (beta chain) was sequenced in a study of patients and donors after allogeneic stem cell transplantation (dated by TCRdb to 2020 to 2021). Reading from cysteine to phenylalanine, the CDR3 counts 13 amino acids. Just CDR3 DNA is preserved here, 39 bases in frame from base 1. Only one count was recorded for this clonotype. Its antigen is not yet known. No much larger clone is present one base from it, and per-base qualities are unavailable. One read amounts to weak evidence. Library prep was done by RT-PCR. The instrument given in TCRdb is NextSeq 550. TCRdb applied fastp at Q25 and MiXCR to the public reads, then kept only in-frame beta chains. Identical CDR3 protein sequences are pooled into one entry, listed with their most common genes and DNA. In this sample the table shows over 400,000 distinct CDR3 sequences, around 15% of which occur a single time. The ten largest clones represent 6.5% to 7.5% of the sample.

The receptor was derived from a human donor who was either an allogeneic HSCT recipient or a stem cell or donor lymphocyte infusion donor (not recorded which). It is not recorded whose cells these are; they may come from a transplant donor. Rearrangement joined TRBV21-1 to TRBJ1-5; TRBD1 was called by the table and not checked on the DNA. TRBV21-1 is an annotated pseudogene. The sequencing input was blood, either unsorted or a sorted T cell fraction (not recorded which). CDR3 reads: CASRGGASQPQHF. The DNA reads TGTGCCAGCAGGGGGGGGGCCAGTCAGCCCCAGCATTTT.